Listed here are 18 T cell receptor beta chains from one sample, sequenced in a study of shared clonotypes between healthy human individuals. Data came from immunoSEQ multiplex PCR; TCRdb stores just in-frame clones and leaves some out. Of 2.3 million or so clones in the sample, 90% to 95% were seen once. The specimen was naive CD4+ T cells from PBMCs. Described subset: CD45RA+ positively selected. Source of these receptors: a man aged 18 to 30 in good health. Some clones in this sample may be carry-over from other donors' samples.

This clone is a singleton in its sample. This chain joins TRBV4-2 and TRBJ1-2; D is perhaps TRBD1 (5 bases). The CDR3 extends over 15 amino acids. Germline V gives CDR1 LGHNA, CDR2 YNFKEQ. V lost 1 base and J lost 9, with 18 bases in between. CDR3 DNA: TGTGCCAGCAGCCAAGCCTGGGACCTAGTGTTTCGCTACACCTTC. It is translated as CASSQAWDLVFRYTF.

On this clone itself: This sample also contains other DNA sequences that code for the same CDR3. The rearrangement links TRBV7-9 to TRBJ2-7; D is unclear. This CDR3 is 11 amino acids long. Per germline, CDR1 SEHNR and CDR2 FQNEAQ (reference sequence). Trimming cost V 0 bases and J 7 bases, with 4 bases left between them. The CDR3 sequence is CASSLAGEQYF. The CDR3 region has the DNA TGTGCCAGCAGCTTAGCTGGAGAGCAGTACTTC.

V gene TRBV14 combines with J gene TRBJ2-1; 10 bases are shared with TRBD2. With V trimmed by 2 bases and J by 4 bases, 2 bases remained unmatched. Germline V lookup: CDR1 SGHDN, CDR2 FVKESK. The CDR3 is made up of 15 amino acids. In nucleotides, the CDR3 is TGTGCCAGCAGCCAATATAGCGGGAGGTACAATGAGCAGTTCTTC. It codes for CASSQYSGRYNEQFF.

V and J are TRBV7-7 and TRBJ2-1; tentatively, D is TRBD1 or TRBD2 (6 bases each). The V and J ends lost 1 base and 8 bases respectively, with 12 bases between them. This CDR3 contains 14 residues. Germline values: CDR1 SSHAT, CDR2 FNYEAQ (reference sequence). CDR3 loop: CASSLDPGADEQFF. CDR3 DNA sequence: TGTGCCAGCAGCTTAGACCCGGGGGCCGATGAGCAGTTCTTC.

The J gene is TRBJ2-1, the V gene TRBV5-5; 8 nucleotides align to TRBD1. Germline loops: CDR1 SGHKS, CDR2 YYEKEE (reference sequence). Trimming cost V 4 bases and J 3 bases; bases outside gene matches: 15. The CDR3 has 18 amino acids. The CDR3 protein is CASSPAKIGTGFYNEQFF. As DNA, the CDR3 is TGTGCCAGCAGCCCTGCAAAGATCGGGACAGGATTCTACAATGAGCAGTTCTTC. The full variable domain, completed using reference TRBV5-5 and TRBJ2-1, is DAGVTQSPTHLIKTRGQQVTLRCSPISGHKSVSWYQQVLGQGPQFIFQYYEKEERGRGNFPDRFSARQFPNYSSELNVNALLLGDSALYLCASSPAKIGTGFYNEQFFGPGTRLTVL.

This clone was recorded only once. The genes are TRBV4-3 and TRBJ2-1; D gene unclear. Germline V CDR1 and CDR2: LGHNA, YSLEER. CDR3 length: 14 amino acids. Deletions cut 3 bases from V and 6 bases from J, with 12 bases between. CDR3 sequence: CASSQSRALNEQFF. The CDR3 DNA follows: TGCGCCAGCAGCCAGTCTCGGGCCCTCAATGAGCAGTTCTTC.

This sequence joins TRBV9 and TRBJ2-7; maybe TRBD2 (5 bases). The CDR3 has 14 amino acids. CDR1 and CDR2 (germline): SGDLS, YYNGEE. The V gene lost 0 bases and the J gene lost 0 bases, with 7 bases spanning the gap. The DNA of the CDR3 is TGTGCCAGCAGCGTAGCGGCGGGCTCCTACGAGCAGTACTTC. This gives the protein CASSVAAGSYEQYF.

This rearrangement joins TRBV28 to TRBJ2-1; TRBD2 aligns across 13 bases. The CDR3 is 16 residues long. Germline lookup yields CDR1 MDHEN and CDR2 SYDVKM. V trimming: 6 bases; J trimming: 1 base; junction bases outside the gene matches: 3. The CDR3 reads CASRLGLAGSYNEQFF. The CDR3 nucleotides are TGTGCCAGCAGGTTGGGACTAGCGGGATCCTACAATGAGCAGTTCTTC.

The genes are TRBV29-1 and TRBJ2-7, with a weak D call TRBD2 (6 bases). With 4 bases removed from V and 2 bases from J, the gap between germline ends came to 15 bases. Germline values: CDR1 SQVTM, CDR2 ANQGSEA. The CDR3 sequence is 14 residues long. The CDR3 DNA reads TGCAGCGTTGGACAGTGGGAGGACGCCTACGAGCAGTACTTC. It is translated as CSVGQWEDAYEQYF.

This clone was observed once. This chain joins TRBV4-2 and TRBJ1-2, with D perhaps TRBD1 (6 bases). Trimming left V 0 bases short and J 4 bases short, with 12 bases between. CDR1 LGHNA and CDR2 YNFKEQ come from the germline V gene. CDR3 size: 15 residues. The CDR3 region is CASSQEGGTGYGYTF. The DNA for the CDR3 is TGTGCCAGCAGCCAAGAAGGGGGGACCGGCTATGGCTACACCTTC.

This clone was counted between two and nine times. V is TRBV4-2 and J is TRBJ2-7; TRBD2 aligns across 7 bases. This CDR3 is built from 18 residues. Unmatched junction bases numbered 13, after V lost 0 bases and J lost 2 bases. The germline CDR1 and CDR2 sequences are LGHNA and YNFKEQ. The CDR3 here is CASSQDLFVGSGPYEQYF. The CDR3 nucleotides read TGTGCCAGCAGCCAAGATCTGTTCGTTGGTAGCGGGCCCTACGAGCAGTACTTC.

CDR3 in amino acids: CASSLAWGTIEAFF. In DNA, the CDR3 is TGTGCCAGCAGCTTAGCGTGGGGGACTATCGAAGCTTTCTTT. This chain uses TRBV7-9 with TRBJ1-1; perhaps TRBD1 as D (5 bases). The CDR3 is made up of 14 amino acids. The ends were cut back, 0 bases at V and 8 bases at J, with 13 bases in the middle. Germline CDR1 and CDR2: SEHNR and FQNEAQ (reference sequence).

The rearrangement links TRBV6-6 to TRBJ2-1; D uncertain. The germline CDR1 and CDR2 sequences are MNHNY and SVGAGI (reference sequence). This CDR3 has 12 amino acids. V was trimmed by 2 bases and J by 6 bases, leaving 5 bases between them. The CDR3 here is CASSYEVNEQFF. The DNA of the CDR3 is TGTGCCAGCAGTTACGAGGTCAATGAGCAGTTCTTC.

V is TRBV28 and J is TRBJ2-7, with 13 bases that match TRBD2. J lost 6 bases, V lost 2 bases, and 4 bases had no gene match. This CDR3 has 15 amino acids. Germline CDR1 and CDR2: MDHEN and SYDVKM. CDR3 in amino acids: CASSLRTSGSREQYF. The CDR3 DNA sequence: TGTGCCAGCAGTTTAAGGACTAGCGGGAGCCGCGAGCAGTACTTC.

The chain recombines TRBV6-1 with TRBJ1-2; the D gene is possibly TRBD1 (5 bases). The CDR3 spans 14 residues. V lost 7 bases to trimming and J lost 4 bases, with 16 bases between them. The germline V gene encodes CDR1 MNHNS and CDR2 SASEGT. Here the CDR3 DNA reads TGTGCCAGCACCCGAATAGGGGTTACCTATGGCTACACCTTC. This translates into CASTRIGVTYGYTF.

The chain recombines TRBV28 with TRBJ2-3; 7 bases are shared with TRBD1. The germline V gene has CDR1 MDHEN and CDR2 SYDVKM. This CDR3 region has 14 residues. Unmatched junction bases numbered 6, after V lost 6 bases and J lost 3 bases. The CDR3 loop reads CASRDRTATDTQYF. CDR3 DNA: TGTGCCAGCAGGGACAGGACGGCAACAGATACGCAGTATTTT.

The chain recombines TRBV7-2 with TRBJ2-3; D is possibly TRBD2 (6 bases). This CDR3 has 16 amino acids. The V end was cut by 5 bases, the J end by 6 bases, with 21 bases between. Germline V lookup: CDR1 SGHTA, CDR2 FQGNSA. CDR3 DNA: TGTGCCAGCAGCGCGACTAGGACAAAGGGGATTGATACGCAGTATTTT. As protein: CASSATRTKGIDTQYF.

This rearrangement joins TRBV5-1 to TRBJ2-3; D uncertain. The V end lost 1 base, the J end lost 0 bases, and 6 bases lay between the germline ends. Germline CDR1 and CDR2: SGHRS and YFSETQ. The CDR3 length is 14 residues. CDR3 nucleotide sequence: TGCGCCAGCAGCTTGTCTGAAAGCACAGATACGCAGTATTTT. This gives the protein CASSLSESTDTQYF.